A single TCR beta chain is shown here with its context. Its antigen is as yet unknown. The data are from a study of shared clonotypes between healthy human individuals. Study as a whole: Samples came from a couple of female and three male donors aged 18 to 49. Overall study findings and caveats: Incompleteness in sorted-subset sequencing, despite large depth, was shown by rarefaction.

From germline, CDR1 is SEHNR and CDR2 FQNEAQ (reference sequence). The ends were cut back, 2 bases at V and 7 bases at J, with 8 bases in the middle. The CDR3 sequence is 12 residues long. Replicate PCRs for sorted subsets used about 200 ng DNA; this equaled 33,000 or so T cell genomes. Assay used: immunoSEQ multiplex PCR; TCRdb lists only in-frame clones, some missing. This repertoire shows 650,000 to 700,000 clones, about 90% found once; its top ten account for 34%. The chain couples TRBV7-9 to TRBJ1-1; D call uncertain. What was sequenced was memory CD8+ T cells from PBMCs. Noted subset: CD45RO+ cells pooled with CCR7-negative TemRA cells. The source is a man aged 18 to 29 in good health. Some clones in this sample may be carry-over from other donors' samples. In DNA form, the CDR3 reads TGTGCCAGCAGCTTACCGGGGAATGAAGCTTTCTTT. Protein product: CASSLPGNEAFF.